This T cell receptor (beta chain) was obtained from a study of blood T cell repertoires in COVID-19 (TCRdb year 2020). With regard to the full study: Samples from collaborators originated in the United States, Italy and Spain and spanned both the acute and convalescent phases of COVID-19. Where available, HLA class I and class II types were obtained from metadata supplied by the sample provider rather than from assay-based typing. A de-identified subject ID, COVID-19 status, age in years and sex were almost always included in the sample metadata. Deeply sampled blood TCRbeta repertoires from subjects exposed to, actively infected with, or recovered from COVID-19 were included in the dataset. The material from the prospective study consisted of cDNA or gDNA derived from T cells, B-cell-depleted T cells, or PBMCs. A freely available public database, intended as a resource for researchers studying the immune response to SARS-CoV-2, is where the repertoires were released. Samples were obtained from the ongoing ImmuneRACE study (first 160 participants) and from over a thousand subjects provided by 6 global collaborators.

Concerning this clone: The specificity of this receptor is unknown. One end of the junction fails to match germline, which may point to a read error.

Whole blood was collected in K2EDTA tubes by collaborating institutions according to the institutions' own protocols. For TCRbeta analysis, collaborators shipped samples as frozen whole blood, isolated PBMCs, or DNA extracted from either of those sample types. Broad study findings and their caveats: The amount of clinical and demographic metadata varied by source and participant and was provided uncurated.

TCRbeta CDR3 regions were amplified from genomic DNA using the immunoSEQ Assay, a bias-controlled multiplex PCR. In the authors' own workflow: The number of nucleated cells in each sample was estimated by amplification of reference gene primers within the assay. To quantify the absolute abundance of each unique TCRbeta CDR3 rearrangement, sequence reads were collapsed and filtered. For each sample, productive Simpson clonality was calculated as the square root of Simpson's diversity index across productive rearrangements. Here the immuneACCESS table is served through TCRdb, limited to in-frame sequences with V and J called. Missing clones are a known gap in these copies; in checked studies unresolved V genes cover under half, and the rest lacks a known reason. V and J calls and clone size come straight from that table; D and trimming were deduced from the DNA. A total of 20,000 to 30,000 clones appear in this sample, about 94% of them only once. The ten top clones hold roughly 4.2% of the sample.

This receptor was identified in a human donor with active COVID-19. The donor label of this sample is uncertain. Material: peripheral blood.

The nucleotides are TGTGCCAGCGCCCGGGACAGGTCCTCCGAGCAGTACTTC. Its protein product is CASARDRSSEQYF. The chain employs TRBV19 and TRBJ2-7; TRBD1 lines up with 8 middle nucleotides. From the cysteine through the phenylalanine, the CDR3 covers 13 amino acids. The read is trimmed to its CDR3 DNA, 39 bases read in frame from base 1. From the germline V gene (reference sequence), CDR1 is LNHDA and CDR2 is SQIVND.